This passage covers 17 T cell receptor beta chains from one sample sequenced in a study of shared clonotypes between healthy human individuals. Using immunoSEQ multiplex PCR, the repertoire was profiled, and TCRdb retains in-frame clones only, with some absent. The sample shows about 1 million clones, roughly 80% of them seen only once. Sequenced material: memory CD4+ T cells sorted from blood. As for subset: CD45RA-negative fraction. The receptors derive from a man between 18 and 35 years old in good health.

The rearrangement links TRBV5-1 to TRBJ1-4; 10 positions agree with TRBD1. CDR3 length equals 16 residues. Looked up from germline, CDR1 is SGHRS and CDR2 is YFSETQ. V lost 3 bases and J lost 7; bases outside the gene matches: 9. As DNA, the CDR3 is TGCGCCAGCAGCTCCTCCCCAGACAGGGGGCCTGAAAAACTGTTTTTT. It yields the protein CASSSSPDRGPEKLFF. The variable domain in full, with the rest retrieved from reference TRBV5-1 and TRBJ1-4, is KAGVTQTPRYLIKTRGQQVTLSCSPISGHRSVSWYQQTPGQGLQFLFEYFSETQRNKGNFPGRFSGRQFSNSRSEMNVSTLELGDSALYLCASSSSPDRGPEKLFFGSGTQLSVL.

The chain employs TRBV7-3 and TRBJ2-7; the D call may be TRBD1 or TRBD2 (5 bases each). The CDR3 runs to 14 residues. The V end lost 5 bases, the J end lost 0 bases, and 11 bases lay between the germline ends. Germline CDR1 SGHTA, CDR2 FQGTGA. CDR3 sequence: CASSRDDSSYEQYF. In DNA, the CDR3 is TGTGCCAGCAGCCGGGACGACAGCTCCTACGAGCAGTACTTC. Variable domain in full (rest from reference TRBV7-3 and TRBJ2-7): GAGVSQTPSNKVTEKGKYVELRCDPISGHTALYWYRQSLGQGPEFLIYFQGTGAADDSGLPNDRFFAVRPEGSVSTLKIQRTERGDSAVYLCASSRDDSSYEQYFGPGTRLTVT.

This rearrangement joins TRBV18 to TRBJ2-1; the D gene is possibly TRBD2 (6 bases). Germline V lookup: CDR1 KGHSH, CDR2 LQKENI. The V gene lost 0 bases and the J gene lost 6 bases, with 18 bases spanning the gap. The CDR3 extends over 17 amino acids. The CDR3: CASSPPLASETVNEQFF. As DNA, the CDR3 is TGTGCCAGCTCACCACCTCTCGCTAGCGAGACGGTCAATGAGCAGTTCTTC.

The chain recombines TRBV19 with TRBJ1-2; 8 nucleotides align to TRBD1. Germline V lookup: CDR1 LNHDA, CDR2 SQIVND (reference sequence). This CDR3 spans 13 amino acids. V shed 7 bases and J 4 bases; nucleotides not matched to a gene: 5. The CDR3 spells CASTRTGIYGYTF. The CDR3 nucleotides read TGTGCCAGTACCAGGACAGGGATCTATGGCTACACCTTC.

This chain uses TRBV5-1 with TRBJ2-3, with D perhaps matching TRBD1 (6 bases). Germline-derived CDR1 and CDR2 are SGHRS and YFSETQ. V was cut by 0 bases and J by 3 bases, with 11 bases left in between. The CDR3 consists of 15 residues. CDR3 DNA sequence: TGCGCCAGCAGCTTGGGTCAGGGGTGGACAGATACGCAGTATTTT. The encoded protein is CASSLGQGWTDTQYF.

This clone was seen a handful of times. A read error may be the cause here, since a much bigger clone is one base away. The chain carries TRBV7-9 and TRBJ2-5; D is ambiguous. The CDR3 is 11 amino acids. V dropped 6 bases and J dropped 5 bases, with 7 bases sitting between them. The germline V gene has CDR1 SEHNR and CDR2 FQNEAQ (reference sequence). In DNA form, the CDR3 reads TGTGCCAGCAGTCACCTGGAGACCCAGTACTTC. Translation gives CASSHLETQYF.

V usage is TRBV7-2 and J usage is TRBJ2-7, with a weak D call TRBD2 (6 bases). There are 15 residues in the CDR3. Germline lookup yields CDR1 SGHTA and CDR2 FQGNSA. V lost 5 bases to trimming and J lost 0 bases, with 14 bases between them. CDR3: CASSPRERSSYEQYF. In nucleotides, the CDR3 is TGTGCCAGCAGCCCTCGGGAGAGAAGCTCCTACGAGCAGTACTTC.

DNA for the CDR3: TGTGCCAGCAGGGAGGGCTACATCGAAAAACTGTTTTTT. This sequence encodes CASREGYIEKLFF. V is TRBV6-6 and J is TRBJ1-4; D unresolved. This CDR3 comprises 13 residues. V was trimmed by 6 bases and J by 8 bases, leaving 13 bases between them. Germline values: CDR1 MNHNY, CDR2 SVGAGI (reference sequence).

The chain recombines TRBV10-3 with TRBJ1-1, with unresolved D. Germline CDR1 and CDR2: ENHRY and SYGVKD. The length of the CDR3 is 15 residues. V lost 0 bases, J lost 0 bases, and 8 bases lay in between. The chain's CDR3 is CAISESGQLNTEAFF. The CDR3 region has the DNA TGTGCCATCAGTGAGTCAGGGCAGCTGAACACTGAAGCTTTCTTT.

The chain couples TRBV5-1 to TRBJ1-1; 8 bases map to TRBD1. The CDR3 covers 15 residues. V trimming: 4 bases; J trimming: 3 bases; junction bases outside the gene matches: 8. The germline V gene has CDR1 SGHRS and CDR2 YFSETQ. CDR3 amino acids: CASSNGQGPYTEAFF. In DNA form, the CDR3 reads TGCGCCAGCAGCAACGGACAGGGACCCTACACTGAAGCTTTCTTT.

V usage is TRBV6-1 and J usage is TRBJ1-5; D ambiguous. The V gene lost 2 bases and the J gene lost 7 bases, with 6 bases spanning the gap. This CDR3 has 12 amino acids. Germline CDR1 MNHNS, CDR2 SASEGT. Here the CDR3 DNA reads TGTGCCAGCAGTGAACCGGGACAGCCCCAGCATTTT. Amino acids: CASSEPGQPQHF.

The chain links TRBV19 to TRBJ2-2, with 9 positions matching TRBD1. The V gene's germline CDR1 is LNHDA and CDR2 SQIVND (reference sequence). With V trimmed by 5 bases and J by 4 bases, 5 bases remained unmatched. This CDR3 is built from 15 residues. The CDR3 region is CASSLKTGGTGELFF. CDR3 DNA sequence: TGTGCCAGTAGTCTAAAGACAGGGGGCACCGGGGAGCTGTTTTTT.

This clone occurred a few times. The genes are TRBV27 and TRBJ2-2; D gene ambiguous. V dropped 2 bases and J dropped 2 bases, with 9 bases sitting between them. CDR1 is MNHEY and CDR2 is SMNVEV in the germline V gene (reference sequence). This CDR3 region has 15 residues. The CDR3 loop reads CASSLMGSNTGELFF. The CDR3 DNA sequence: TGTGCCAGCAGTTTAATGGGTTCAAACACCGGGGAGCTGTTTTTT.

The V call is TRBV5-4, the J call TRBJ2-1, with 16 bases matching TRBD2. CDR1 SGHNT and CDR2 YYREEE come from the germline V gene (reference sequence). The CDR3 covers 16 residues. With 4 bases clipped from V and 13 bases from J, the junction kept 11 bases outside the gene matches. CDR3 residues: CASSGTGTSGGALQFF. CDR3 nucleotides: TGTGCCAGCAGCGGGACCGGGACTAGCGGGGGGGCCCTTCAGTTCTTC.

The chain has TRBV28 and TRBJ1-1; 9 bases map to TRBD1. Trimming cost V 7 bases and J 4 bases; bases outside gene matches: 7. CDR1 and CDR2 (germline): MDHEN, SYDVKM. The CDR3 is made up of 14 amino acids. As DNA, the CDR3 is TGTGCCAGCACCACTACAGGGGGCCTCACTGAAGCTTTCTTT. This sequence encodes CASTTTGGLTEAFF. The full variable domain, with the rest looked up from reference TRBV28 and TRBJ1-1, is DVKVTQSSRYLVKRTGEKVFLECVQDMDHENMFWYRQDPGLGLRLIYFSYDVKMKEKGDIPEGYSVSREKKERFSLILESASTNQTSMYLCASTTTGGLTEAFFGQGTRLTVV.

This clone was recorded at least ten times. The chain links TRBV7-9 to TRBJ2-2; D ambiguous. V was clipped by 6 bases and J by 2 bases, with 10 bases between them. Germline-derived CDR1 and CDR2 are SEHNR and FQNEAQ (reference sequence). This CDR3 comprises 14 residues. CDR3 sequence (DNA): TGTGCCAGCAGACGGGTTTCAAACACCGGGGAGCTGTTTTTT. Its protein is CASRRVSNTGELFF.

The rearrangement uses TRBV6-1 and TRBJ2-7; TRBD1 aligns across 7 bases. Germline CDR1 MNHNS, CDR2 SASEGT. V lost 8 bases, J lost 3 bases, and 4 bases stayed unmatched. There are 12 residues in the CDR3. Here the CDR3 reads CASAAGGYEQYF. For the CDR3, the DNA is TGTGCCAGCGCGGCAGGGGGCTACGAGCAGTACTTC.